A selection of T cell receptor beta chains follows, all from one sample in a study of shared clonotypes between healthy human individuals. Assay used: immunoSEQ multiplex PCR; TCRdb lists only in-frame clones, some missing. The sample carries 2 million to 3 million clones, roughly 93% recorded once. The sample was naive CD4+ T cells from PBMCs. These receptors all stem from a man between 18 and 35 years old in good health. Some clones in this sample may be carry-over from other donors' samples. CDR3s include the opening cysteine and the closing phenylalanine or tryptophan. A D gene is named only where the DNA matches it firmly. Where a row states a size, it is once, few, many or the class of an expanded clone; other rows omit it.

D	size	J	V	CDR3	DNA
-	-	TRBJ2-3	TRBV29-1	CSVGTVTTDTQYF	TGCAGCGTTGGCACAGTGACCACAGATACGCAGTATTTT
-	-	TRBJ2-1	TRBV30	CAWSDNYLNNEQFF	TGTGCCTGGAGTGATAACTACCTCAACAATGAGCAGTTCTTC
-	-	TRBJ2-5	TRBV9	CASSVSTGLIQETQYF	TGTGCCAGCAGCGTAAGTACGGGACTGATACAAGAGACCCAGTACTTC
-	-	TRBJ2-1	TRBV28	CASSLFRRNPGEQFF	TGTGCCAGCAGTTTATTTCGGCGGAACCCTGGTGAGCAGTTCTTC
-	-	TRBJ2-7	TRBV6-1	CASRPRDPGPYEQYF	TGTGCCAGCAGACCAAGAGATCCGGGACCCTACGAGCAGTACTTC
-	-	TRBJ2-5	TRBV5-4	CASSPLGPDQETQYF	TGTGCCAGCAGTCCTCTGGGACCAGATCAAGAGACCCAGTACTTC
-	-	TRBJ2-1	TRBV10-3	CAISEGGLLYVYNEQFF	TGTGCCATCAGTGAGGGGGGGCTTTTATACGTCTACAATGAGCAGTTCTTC
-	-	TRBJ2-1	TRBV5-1	CASSLAASSNEQFF	TGCGCCAGCAGCTTGGCTGCTAGCAGCAATGAGCAGTTCTTC
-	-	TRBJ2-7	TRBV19	CASSIDWGSYEQYF	TGTGCCAGTAGTATAGATTGGGGGTCCTACGAGCAGTACTTC
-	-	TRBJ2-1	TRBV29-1	CSARSGSLEQFF	TGCAGCGCCCGATCGGGCAGTTTAGAGCAGTTCTTC
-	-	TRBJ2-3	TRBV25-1	CASSEPTGTQYF	TGTGCCAGCAGTGAACCCACCGGCACGCAGTATTTT
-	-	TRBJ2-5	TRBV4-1	CASSQVIGGETQYF	TGCGCCAGCAGCCAAGTGATTGGCGGGGAGACCCAGTACTTC
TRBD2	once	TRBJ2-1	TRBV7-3	CASSQGGAGGPNEQFF	TGTGCCAGCAGCCAAGGAGGAGCGGGAGGGCCCAATGAGCAGTTCTTC
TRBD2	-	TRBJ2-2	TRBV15	CATSAGVRTGELFF	TGTGCCACCAGCGCGGGAGTTCGCACCGGGGAGCTGTTTTTT
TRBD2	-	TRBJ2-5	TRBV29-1	CSSLAGEETQYF	TGCAGCTCATTAGCGGGAGAAGAGACCCAGTACTTC
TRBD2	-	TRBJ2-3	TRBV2	CASSRISGRDTQYF	TGTGCCAGCAGTCGGATTAGCGGGAGAGATACGCAGTATTTT
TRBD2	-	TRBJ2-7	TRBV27	CASSRTSGDYEQYF	TGTGCCAGCAGTCGGACTAGCGGAGACTACGAGCAGTACTTC
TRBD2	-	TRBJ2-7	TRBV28	CASRRLAGSSYEQYF	TGTGCCAGCAGGAGACTAGCGGGGAGCTCCTACGAGCAGTACTTC
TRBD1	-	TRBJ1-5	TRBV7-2	CASSRARTGAYQPQHF	TGTGCCAGCAGCCGAGCCCGGACAGGGGCATATCAGCCCCAGCATTTT
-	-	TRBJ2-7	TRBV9	CASSSLGGEQYF	TGTGCCAGCAGCTCGCTAGGGGGCGAGCAGTACTTC
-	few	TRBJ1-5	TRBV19	CASSIGAEQPQHF	TGTGCCAGTAGTATAGGCGCAGAGCAGCCCCAGCATTTT
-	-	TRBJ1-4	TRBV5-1	CASSSVIGDNEKLFF	TGCGCCAGCAGCTCCGTAATCGGGGATAATGAAAAACTGTTTTTT
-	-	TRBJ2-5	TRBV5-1	CASSLGRLGREETQYF	TGCGCCAGCAGCTTGGGTAGACTAGGGAGAGAAGAGACCCAGTACTTC
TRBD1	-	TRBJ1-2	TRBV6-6	CASGSGTGGGGYTF	TGTGCCAGCGGATCCGGGACAGGAGGCGGAGGCTACACCTTC
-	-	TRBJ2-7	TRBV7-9	CASTRGYEQYF	TGTGCCAGTACGAGGGGGTACGAGCAGTACTTC
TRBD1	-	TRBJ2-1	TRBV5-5	CASRTGTGGNFYNEQFF	TGTGCCAGCAGAACCGGGACAGGGGGCAATTTCTACAATGAGCAGTTCTTC
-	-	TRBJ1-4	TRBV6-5	CASSYQGDPGIEKLFF	TGTGCCAGCAGTTACCAAGGGGACCCCGGGATTGAAAAACTGTTTTTT